The source of this T cell receptor (beta chain) is a study of T cell repertoires in cytomegalovirus infection. Germline V CDR1 and CDR2: LNHDA, SQIVND (reference sequence). The CDR3 is made up of 14 amino acids. V was clipped by 7 bases and J by 11 bases, with 21 bases between them. This clonotype turned up a few times. TCRdb itself ran the reads through MiXCR, one entry per CDR3 protein. The data contain some 450,000 distinct CDR3 sequences, about a third of them singletons. The chain is built from TRBV19 and TRBJ1-5, with TRBD1 as a possible D gene (6 bases). The receptor's source is a human donor in good health (CMV status not recorded). Some clones in this sample may be carry-over from other donors' samples. What was sequenced was PBMCs. The CDR3 bases are TGTGCCAGTACCGCATACAGGGACTTCGGGGCCCAGCATTTT. Amino acid sequence: CASTAYRDFGAQHF.